These T cell receptor beta chains were read from a single sample in a study of CXCR3-negative and CXCR3-positive naive CD8 T cells. After re-calling the 5' RACE reads, TCRdb lists one entry per CDR3 protein, DNA absent. The sample data list 70,000 to 95,000 distinct CDR3 sequences. The source material was naive CXCR3- CD8+ T cells from blood. The source of these receptors is a human donor in good health. Some clones in this sample may be carry-over from other donors' samples. Both conserved end residues are part of each CDR3. Rows give clone size only sometimes, using once, few, many, or a class for an expanded clone.

V gene	clone size	J gene	CDR3 protein
TRBV6-6	-	TRBJ2-1	CASTDPTGGNEQFF
TRBV6-6	-	TRBJ1-5	CASSYGAGQGDQPQHF
TRBV7-9	-	TRBJ2-7	CASAGTGVEQYF
TRBV27	-	TRBJ2-3	CASSPVGGADTQYF
TRBV14	-	TRBJ1-1	CASSQGGNTEAFF
TRBV28	-	TRBJ2-7	CASSRPGRHEQYF
TRBV29-1	-	TRBJ1-1	CSVEPRGQNTEAFF
TRBV30	-	TRBJ2-1	CAWSVLLDINEQFF
TRBV6-5	-	TRBJ2-2	CASGDTGELFF
TRBV12-3/TRBV12-4	-	TRBJ2-5	CASSSGLAVWETQYF
TRBV18	-	TRBJ2-7	CASSGTDSYEQYF
TRBV7-6	-	TRBJ2-1	CASSSRDGLAGVGGEQFF
TRBV5-5	-	TRBJ1-1	CASSSPTENEAFF
TRBV5-6	-	TRBJ2-7	CASSPDGRSREQYF
TRBV7-6	-	TRBJ2-7	CASSLGQAGAYEQYF
TRBV7-8	-	TRBJ1-1	CASSPSDINMNTEAFF
TRBV29-1	-	TRBJ2-2	CSVDSSRTGELFF
TRBV2	-	TRBJ2-7	CASSIDRDYYEQYF
TRBV7-9	-	TRBJ1-2	CASSPGTFADYGYTF
TRBV29-1	medium-sized	TRBJ2-7	CSVQTVAGENEQYF
TRBV7-3	-	TRBJ2-1	CASSLDGTEYNEQFF
TRBV7-8	-	TRBJ2-7	CASTPPVGGRTYEQYF
TRBV5-1	-	TRBJ2-7	CASSLKGQGYEQYF
TRBV7-9	-	TRBJ2-7	CASSGTSGTYEQYF
TRBV10-3	-	TRBJ1-1	CATHPTGTNTEAFF
TRBV28	-	TRBJ1-2	CASTQTGEPLFF
TRBV7-9	-	TRBJ1-3	CASSPSGVGGNTIYF
TRBV4-3	-	TRBJ1-5	CASSQDRQVSNQPQHF
TRBV11-2	-	TRBJ1-1	CASSLRGQSNTEAFF
TRBV5-4	-	TRBJ1-1	CASSLGNPYTEAFF
TRBV19	-	TRBJ2-1	CASSLGLAGGINEQFF
TRBV6-2/TRBV6-3	-	TRBJ1-1	CASSVQYTEAFF
TRBV11-2	-	TRBJ2-7	CASSFGISYEQYF
TRBV28	-	TRBJ2-1	CASSFRPMGSYNEQFF
TRBV11-3	-	TRBJ1-1	CASSFGQNTEAFF
TRBV3-1	-	TRBJ2-7	CASSQVRAGASHEQYF
TRBV29-1	-	TRBJ2-7	CSAAGLLGGQYF
TRBV13	-	TRBJ2-7	CASSLNPTSSYEQYF
TRBV28	-	TRBJ1-3	CASSLGASSSGNTIYF
TRBV6-2/TRBV6-3	-	TRBJ2-7	CASSYPRASGRALNEQYF
TRBV20-1	-	TRBJ2-7	CSARATDPYEQYF
TRBV20-1	-	TRBJ2-1	CSAGWTGYNEQFF
TRBV6-5	-	TRBJ2-1	CASSYTGGQYNEQFF
TRBV7-9	-	TRBJ2-1	CASNRQGSDNEQFF
TRBV12-3/TRBV12-4	-	TRBJ2-3	CASSLTIRTYVGGRATDTQYF
TRBV29-1	-	TRBJ2-1	CSVRDAPALEFF
TRBV6-6	-	TRBJ2-7	CASSSRLAGDYEQYF
TRBV6-5	-	TRBJ2-2	CASSYYSTGELFF
TRBV4-3	-	TRBJ2-1	CASSQDRSGGGNEQFF
TRBV29-1	-	TRBJ1-1	CSVVGGPITEAFF
TRBV9	-	TRBJ1-2	CASSGGGGYTF
TRBV7-9	-	TRBJ2-6	CASSLAYSYPSGANVLTF
TRBV5-1	-	TRBJ1-1	CASRDLGGAEAFF
TRBV7-6	-	TRBJ2-5	CASSSLAGAETQYF
TRBV29-1	-	TRBJ1-1	CSVELGTTEAFF
TRBV27	-	TRBJ2-7	CASSYYLSSYEQYF
TRBV15	-	TRBJ1-4	CATSREAGYLVVEKLFF